The rows below give T cell receptor beta chains drawn from one sample of a study of blood T cell repertoires in COVID-19. Assay used: immunoSEQ multiplex PCR; TCRdb lists only in-frame clones, some missing. The repertoire includes 88,000 or so clones, around nine tenths of them detected once, and roughly 2% sits in the top ten. The sequenced material came from peripheral blood. The source is a man aged 50 or older with acute or convalescent COVID-19. Each CDR3 is given with its conserved first and last residue. A D gene is named only where the DNA matches it firmly. Size tells how often a clone was seen (once, few, many) or the class of an expanded clone, and some rows leave it out.

>TRBJ1-2|-|TRBV7-2|-
CASSLGQDYGYTF
TGTGCCAGCAGCTTAGGACAGGATTATGGCTACACCTTC
>TRBJ2-3|TRBD2|TRBV4-2|once
CASSQVAGSEDTQYF
TGTGCCAGCAGCCAGGTAGCGGGGAGTGAAGATACGCAGTATTTT
>TRBJ2-7|-|TRBV27|-
CASSLSGGYEQYF
TGTGCCAGCAGTTTATCGGGGGGCTACGAGCAGTACTTC
>TRBJ2-5|TRBD1|TRBV14|-
CASSQETGAQETQYF
TGTGCCAGCAGCCAAGAAACAGGGGCGCAGGAGACCCAGTACTTC
>TRBJ2-1|-|TRBV5-6|-
CASSLGTRGEQFF
TGTGCCAGCAGCTTGGGTACCCGGGGTGAGCAGTTCTTC
>TRBJ2-3|TRBD1|TRBV11-3|once
CASSSGTGGTDTQYF
TGTGCCAGCAGCTCCGGGACAGGGGGGACAGATACGCAGTATTTT
>TRBJ1-1|-|TRBV9|-
CASSVEGSGGAFF
TGTGCCAGCAGCGTAGAAGGCTCCGGAGGAGCTTTCTTT
>TRBJ2-2|-|TRBV13|-
CASSLGGRSNTGELFF
TGTGCCAGCAGCTTAGGGGGCCGGTCGAACACCGGGGAGCTGTTTTTT
>TRBJ1-6|-|TRBV9|-
CASSGPTRGGNSPLHF
TGTGCCAGCAGCGGACCAACACGGGGTGGAAATTCACCCCTCCACTTT
>TRBJ2-2|-|TRBV28|-
CASSLQGGDGELFF
TGTGCCAGCAGTTTGCAGGGAGGCGACGGGGAGCTGTTTTTT
>TRBJ1-2|TRBD1|TRBV18|-
CASSPAIDRVLGYTF
TGTGCCAGCTCCCCAGCTATAGACAGGGTGTTGGGCTACACCTTC
>TRBJ2-2|-|TRBV11-2|-
CASSGGGRWDLNTGELFF
TGTGCCAGCAGCGGGGGAGGAAGATGGGACCTTAACACCGGGGAGCTGTTTTTT
>TRBJ2-5|TRBD1|TRBV7-9|-
CASSKTGGVLFETQYF
TGTGCCAGCAGCAAAACAGGGGGCGTCCTGTTTGAGACCCAGTACTTC
>TRBJ2-7|TRBD1|TRBV4-1|-
CASSQPGQPYEQYF
TGCGCCAGCAGCCAACCGGGACAGCCCTACGAGCAGTACTTC
>TRBJ2-1|TRBD2|TRBV5-1|once
CASSPPLAGAIDEQFF
TGCGCCAGCAGCCCCCCCCTAGCGGGAGCGATCGATGAGCAGTTCTTC
>TRBJ1-2|-|TRBV7-6|-
CASSVDRDYGYTF
TGTGCCAGCAGCGTAGACAGAGATTATGGCTACACCTTC
>TRBJ1-2|TRBD1|TRBV19|-
CASRTGTGGTYGYTF
TGTGCCAGTAGAACCGGGACAGGGGGGACCTATGGCTACACCTTC
>TRBJ1-2|TRBD1|TRBV24-1|-
CATSDHDRGLGYTF
TGTGCCACCAGTGACCATGACAGGGGCCTCGGCTACACCTTC
>TRBJ2-5|TRBD2|TRBV5-6|-
CASSGAGTSGGEETQYF
TGTGCCAGCAGCGGGGCCGGGACTAGCGGCGGGGAGGAGACCCAGTACTTC
>TRBJ2-2|-|TRBV4-1|-
CASSQGGRSGELFF
TGCGCCAGCAGCCAAGGGGGGCGATCCGGGGAGCTGTTTTTT
>TRBJ1-5|-|TRBV7-9|-
CASSSSTGSNQPQHF
TGTGCCAGCAGCTCATCGACAGGTAGCAATCAGCCCCAGCATTTT
>TRBJ1-1|-|TRBV7-9|-
CASSLGTVENTEAFF
TGTGCCAGCAGCTTAGGGACAGTTGAGAACACTGAAGCTTTCTTT
>TRBJ2-5|TRBD1|TRBV2|-
CASSEGTGGSGETQYF
TGTGCCAGCAGTGAAGGGACAGGGGGCTCGGGAGAGACCCAGTACTTC
>TRBJ2-7|-|TRBV15|-
CATSREAGPYEQYF
TGTGCCACCAGCAGAGAGGCGGGACCTTACGAGCAGTACTTC
>TRBJ2-3|TRBD1|TRBV7-2|-
CASSLDRGPADTQYF
TGTGCCAGCAGCTTAGACAGGGGGCCTGCAGATACGCAGTATTTT
>TRBJ2-5|TRBD1|TRBV19|-
CASSSDTGALETQYF
TGTGCCAGTAGTAGCGACACAGGGGCTCTCGAGACCCAGTACTTC
>TRBJ2-2|-|TRBV7-7|-
CASSPDRDSTGELFF
TGTGCCAGCAGCCCTGACAGGGACTCCACCGGGGAGCTGTTTTTT
>TRBJ1-1|-|TRBV6-5|-
CASSYLSADTEAFF
TGTGCCAGCAGTTATTTGTCAGCGGACACTGAAGCTTTCTTT
>TRBJ2-5|-|TRBV3-1/TRBV3-2|-
CASSSQETQYF
TGTGCCAGCAGCTCACAGGAGACCCAGTACTTC
>TRBJ2-3|TRBD2|TRBV19|-
CASSMGEGDTQYF
TGTGCCAGTAGTATGGGGGAGGGAGATACGCAGTATTTT
>TRBJ2-3|TRBD2|TRBV6-2/TRBV6-3|-
CASSYGTSLNTQYF
TGTGCCAGCAGTTACGGGACTAGCTTGAATACGCAGTATTTT
>TRBJ2-7|-|TRBV5-1|-
CASGFGSGNYEQYF
TGCGCCAGCGGGTTTGGTAGCGGAAACTACGAGCAGTACTTC
>TRBJ2-6|-|TRBV23-1|-
CASSDIDSGANVLTF
TGCGCCAGCAGCGATATAGACTCTGGGGCCAACGTCCTGACTTTC
>TRBJ1-3|-|TRBV28|-
CASSLSRGLDTIYF
TGTGCCAGCAGTTTGTCCCGAGGGCTAGACACCATATATTTT
>TRBJ2-4|-|TRBV4-3|-
CASSHQWGGSKNIQYF
TGCGCCAGCAGCCATCAATGGGGCGGATCTAAAAACATTCAGTACTTC
>TRBJ2-1|-|TRBV29-1|-
CSVGERQSSYNEQFF
TGCAGCGTTGGAGAGAGACAGAGCTCCTACAATGAGCAGTTCTTC
>TRBJ2-7|TRBD2|TRBV28|once
CASRGLANYEQYF
TGTGCCAGCAGGGGACTAGCGAATTACGAGCAGTACTTC
>TRBJ2-6|-|TRBV3-1/TRBV3-2|-
CASSQAGYGANVLTF
TGTGCCAGCAGCCAAGCGGGGTATGGGGCCAACGTCCTGACTTTC
>TRBJ2-5|-|TRBV3-1/TRBV3-2|-
CASSRSQGPETQYF
TGTGCCAGCAGCCGTAGTCAGGGTCCGGAGACCCAGTACTTC
>TRBJ1-6|-|TRBV27|-
CASSFLSQGDSPLHF
TGTGCCAGCAGTTTTCTCTCACAGGGCGACTCACCCCTCCACTTT
>TRBJ1-1|-|TRBV5-1|-
CASSLVRNTEAFF
TGCGCCAGCAGCTTGGTCCGGAACACTGAAGCTTTCTTT
>TRBJ1-4|-|TRBV30|once
CAWSVVVGASEKLFF
TGTGCCTGGAGTGTGGTCGTAGGGGCTTCGGAAAAACTGTTTTTT
>TRBJ1-2|-|TRBV3-1/TRBV3-2|once
CASSQRGFEGYGYTF
TGTGCCAGCAGCCAGAGAGGTTTCGAGGGTTATGGCTACACCTTC
>TRBJ2-1|TRBD2|TRBV7-2|few
CASSLVAPSGGPPYNEQFF
TGTGCCAGCAGCTTAGTGGCCCCTAGCGGGGGGCCCCCCTACAATGAGCAGTTCTTC
>TRBJ2-2|TRBD1|TRBV5-1|-
CASSLDRDTGELFF
TGCGCCAGCAGCCTAGACAGGGACACCGGGGAGCTGTTTTTT
>TRBJ1-5|-|TRBV3-1/TRBV3-2|-
CASSQDHAGQPQHF
TGTGCCAGCAGCCAAGATCACGCGGGGCAGCCCCAGCATTTT
>TRBJ1-6|TRBD1|TRBV4-1|-
CASSQVEGANSPLHF
TGCGCCAGCAGCCAAGTAGAGGGGGCGAATTCACCCCTCCACTTT
>TRBJ1-5|-|TRBV6-1|once
CASSERAAGLLQPQHF
TGTGCCAGCAGTGAACGGGCAGCGGGGCTCCTTCAGCCCCAGCATTTT
>TRBJ1-5|-|TRBV19|-
CASSSGRRANQPQHF
TGTGCCAGTAGTAGCGGCCGCAGGGCCAATCAGCCCCAGCATTTT
>TRBJ1-2|TRBD1|TRBV24-1|-
CATRDGTADGYTF
TGTGCCACCAGAGATGGGACAGCGGATGGCTACACCTTC
>TRBJ2-1|-|TRBV24-1|-
CATSKLAGSYNEQFF
TGTGCCACCAGTAAGCTGGCAGGATCCTACAATGAGCAGTTCTTC
>TRBJ1-1|TRBD1|TRBV6-5|-
CASRQSGGENTEAFF
TGTGCCAGCAGGCAATCAGGGGGCGAGAACACTGAAGCTTTCTTT
>TRBJ1-5|-|TRBV28|-
CASSLGGRGNQPQHF
TGTGCCAGCAGTTTGGGGGGTCGAGGCAATCAGCCCCAGCATTTT
>TRBJ1-4|-|TRBV28|-
CASSSGTSTTNEKLFF
TGTGCCAGCAGTTCCGGGACATCAACAACTAATGAAAAACTGTTTTTT
>TRBJ2-1|-|TRBV7-9|-
CASSLVGDYNEQFF
TGTGCCAGCAGCTTAGTCGGGGATTACAATGAGCAGTTCTTC
>TRBJ1-1|TRBD1|TRBV5-6|-
CASSLETGEPGRAFF
TGTGCCAGCAGCTTGGAAACAGGGGAACCTGGAAGAGCTTTCTTT
>TRBJ2-1|TRBD2|TRBV5-1|-
CASSLTTSGALYNEQFF
TGCGCCAGCAGCCTTACGACTAGCGGGGCCCTCTACAATGAGCAGTTCTTC
>TRBJ2-5|-|TRBV24-1|-
CATSSSGRETQYF
TGTGCCACCAGTTCATCGGGGAGAGAGACCCAGTACTTC
>TRBJ1-1|-|TRBV6-4|-
CASSPGGDGTEAFF
TGTGCCAGCTCTCCTGGGGGGGACGGGACTGAAGCTTTCTTT
>TRBJ2-6|-|TRBV5-1|-
CASSLAGANVLTF
TGCGCCAGCAGCTTGGCGGGGGCCAACGTCCTGACTTTC